The clone carrying this TCR beta chain was seen only a few times. The antigen remains unidentified. Preparation of the TCRbeta library was carried out with unique molecular identifiers. A single record per CDR3 protein comes from TCRdb applying MiXCR to the PCR reads. The sample lists fewer than 85,000 distinct CDR3 sequences; approximately 14% were seen once. These data come from a study of T-cell reconstitution after alpha-beta-depleted transplantation in children. Overall study results and limits: T cells produced anew were the main source of T-cell counts and diversity one year after transplant. As was reported, about two months after transplant, alpha-beta T cells came from several hundred expanded graft clones.

Trimming shortened V by 3 bases and J by 0 bases, and 12 bases separated the two germline ends. Germline lookup yields CDR1 MNHEY and CDR2 SVGAGI. There are 16 residues in the CDR3. The sequence was obtained from a male patient between 2 and 15 years old who had a stem cell transplant for acute lymphoblastic leukemia, so the T cells may come from the graft donor. The source material was PBMCs, mostly from graft donor cells, sampled 180 days after TCRalphabeta/CD19-depleted stem cell transplant. The V gene is TRBV6-5, the J gene TRBJ2-1, with D maybe TRBD1 (5 bases). The CDR3 DNA is TGTGCCAGCAGTTATGCAGGGTTTAGCTCCTACAATGAGCAGTTCTTC. Amino acids: CASSYAGFSSYNEQFF.